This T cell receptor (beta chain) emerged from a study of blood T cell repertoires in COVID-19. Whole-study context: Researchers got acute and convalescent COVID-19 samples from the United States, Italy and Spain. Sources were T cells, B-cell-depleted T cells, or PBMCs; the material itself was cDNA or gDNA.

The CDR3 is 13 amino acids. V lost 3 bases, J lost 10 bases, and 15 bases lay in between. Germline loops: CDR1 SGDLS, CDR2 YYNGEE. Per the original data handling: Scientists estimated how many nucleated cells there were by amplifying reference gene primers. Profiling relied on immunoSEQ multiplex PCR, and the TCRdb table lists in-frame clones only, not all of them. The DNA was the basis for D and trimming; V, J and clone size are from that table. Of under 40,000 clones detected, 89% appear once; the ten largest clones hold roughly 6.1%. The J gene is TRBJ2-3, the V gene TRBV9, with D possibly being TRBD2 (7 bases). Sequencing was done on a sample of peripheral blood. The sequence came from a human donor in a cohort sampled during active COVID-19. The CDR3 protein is CASSGAEGGAQYF. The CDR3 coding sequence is TGTGCCAGCAGCGGAGCGGAGGGGGGGGCGCAGTATTTT.